These 32 T cell receptor beta chains were all obtained from the same sample, sequenced in a study of T cells in women clearing cervical HPV infection. The method was immunoSEQ multiplex PCR; TCRdb's version includes in-frame clones alone and lacks a portion of them. Here the sample table reports fewer than 40,000 clones. Specimen: blood buffy coat. The source of these receptors is a woman between 18 and 70 years old with a cervical HPV16 infection that either progressed to CIN3+ or cleared (not recorded which).

On this clone: The read is 3 residues too short to cover the CDR3 end, so that end is filled in from the germline J gene. This chain uses TRBV11-1 with TRBJ1-1, with a weak D call TRBD1 (6 bases). The V and J ends lost 5 bases and 1 base respectively, with 14 bases between them. Germline-derived CDR1 and CDR2 are SGHAT and FQDESV (reference sequence). The CDR3 consists of 15 residues. The sequenced CDR3 bases are TGTGCCAGCAGCCCTCTGGGGGGGGCGAACACTGAA. It yields the protein CASSPLGGANTE. The complete CDR3 sequence is CASSPLGGANTEAFF.

As regards this clone: Read coverage stops 3 residues before the CDR3 terminus; the germline J gene supplies the remainder. This chain links TRBV12-5 with TRBJ1-1; D is possibly TRBD1 (6 bases). Germline CDR1 and CDR2: LGHNT and FRNRAP. The CDR3 covers 14 residues. The germline V and J ends were trimmed by 3 bases and 1 base, with 9 bases remaining between them. Incomplete CDR3 DNA: TGTGCTAGTGGTTTCAGGGGTCGGAACACTGAA. Residues: CASGFRGRNTE. The entire CDR3 is CASGFRGRNTEAFF. The full variable domain, in which reference TRBV12-5 and TRBJ1-1 provide the parts outside the CDR3, is DARVTQTPRHKVTEMGQEVTMRCQPILGHNTVFWYRQTMMQGLELLAYFRNRAPLDDSGMPKDRFSAEMPDATLATLKIQPSEPRDSAVYFCASGFRGRNTEAFFGQGTRLTVV.

On this clone: The read stops 3 residues short of the end of the CDR3; the missing end is completed from the germline J gene. The chain couples TRBV6-1 to TRBJ2-5, with 9 bases matching TRBD2. The CDR3 contains 17 residues. Germline trimming cut 2 bases from V and 5 bases from J; bases unmatched to any gene: 12. Germline assignment: CDR1 MNHNS and CDR2 SASEGT. The CDR3 DNA, read in part, is TGTGCCAGCAGTGAACGGAAGGGCGGGGGGGCGTTTGAGACC. Its protein product is CASSERKGGGAFET. The whole CDR3 protein reads CASSERKGGGAFETQYF.

In the case of this clone: The read ends 3 residues shy of where the CDR3 ends; the end is completed using the germline J gene. The rearrangement uses TRBV19 and TRBJ1-3, with a tentative D call TRBD1 (5 bases). Trimming removed 7 bases from V and 7 bases from J, with 17 bases in between. Germline values: CDR1 LNHDA, CDR2 SQIVND (reference sequence). The CDR3 has 14 amino acids. CDR3 DNA, as far as it was read: TGTGCCAGTACCACCGGGGGAGGAAAGAACACC. It yields the protein CASTTGGGKNT. The entire CDR3 protein reads CASTTGGGKNTIYF.

Worth noting for this clone: The read ends 3 residues shy of where the CDR3 ends; the end is completed using the germline J gene. V usage is TRBV6-4 and J usage is TRBJ2-3, with 12 bases that match TRBD2. The ends lost 6 bases at V and 4 bases at J; junction bases unmatched: 5. From germline, CDR1 is MRHNA and CDR2 SNTAGT. This CDR3 region has 15 residues. The CDR3 DNA, read in part, is TGTGCCAGCAGCGAACTAGCGGGGGGACCAGATACG. Translation: CASSELAGGPDT. The whole CDR3 protein is CASSELAGGPDTQYF.

Concerning this clone itself: The read finishes 3 residues shy of the CDR3 end, and the germline J gene is used to complete it. V gene TRBV30 combines with J gene TRBJ1-2, with D unclear. Germline V gives CDR1 GTSNPN, CDR2 SVGIG (reference sequence). The CDR3 is 13 residues long. Deletions cut 4 bases from V and 5 bases from J, with 14 bases between. The DNA read from the CDR3 is TGTGCCTGGAATAAGGGTGAGGTATATGGC. It specifies CAWNKGEVYG. The whole CDR3 sequence is CAWNKGEVYGYTF.

In regard to this clone: The read terminates 3 residues ahead of where the CDR3 ends, so the germline J gene completes it. V and J are TRBV6-1 and TRBJ2-7; the match to TRBD1 covers 7 bases. With V trimmed by 1 base and J by 2 bases, 5 bases remained unmatched. Germline V gene lookup returns CDR1 MNHNS and CDR2 SASEGT. This CDR3 has 15 residues. The CDR3 here is CASSEEGGPTYEQYF. Incomplete CDR3 DNA: TGTGCCAGCAGTGAAGAAGGGGGCCCCACCTACGAG.

To note about this clone: The CDR3 end is not reached by the read, which stops 3 residues before it; the germline J gene fills it in. The chain joins TRBV5-1 to TRBJ2-7, with 9 bases that match TRBD1. This CDR3 contains 15 residues. The junction had 4 bases not matched to a gene; V was cut back by 0 bases and J by 3 bases. Germline CDR1 and CDR2: SGHRS and YFSETQ. The part of the CDR3 DNA that was read is TGCGCCAGCAGCTTGGGGACAGGGGTCCACTACGAG. Translated, it gives CASSLGTGVHYE. In full, the CDR3 is CASSLGTGVHYEQYF.

As for this clone: The read terminates 3 residues before the CDR3 end, so the remaining end is supplied by the germline J gene. The chain combines TRBV20-1 with TRBJ2-3; 13 bases are a match to TRBD2. The CDR3 sequence is 19 residues long. After removal of 0 bases from V and 4 bases from J, the junction contained 13 bases not matched to a gene. The V gene's germline CDR1 is DFQATT and CDR2 SNEGSKA (reference sequence). Here the CDR3 reads CSARDSTQLAGGRSDTQYF. The covered CDR3 bases are TGCAGTGCTAGAGACTCTACCCAACTAGCGGGGGGGCGGTCAGATACG.

A word on this clone: The DNA ends 3 residues before the CDR3 does, and the rest of the CDR3 is filled in from the germline J gene. Other DNA sequences in the sample encode the same CDR3. The J gene is TRBJ2-7, the V gene TRBV19; 10 bases map to TRBD1. V was pared by 2 bases and J by 5 bases, with 9 bases of the junction left unmatched. The CDR3 length is 16 residues. Germline CDR1 LNHDA, CDR2 SQIVND (reference sequence). The CDR3 sequence is CASSILTGQGGHEQYF. CDR3 DNA, as far as it was read: TGTGCCAGTAGTATATTGACAGGACAGGGGGGCCACGAG.

A word on this clone: The read ends 3 residues shy of where the CDR3 ends; the end is completed using the germline J gene. The gene calls are TRBV18 and TRBJ2-3; 8 bases align to TRBD2. CDR1 KGHSH and CDR2 LQKENI come from the germline V gene. The V gene end was trimmed by 6 bases and the J gene end by 1 base; junction bases not matched to a gene: 12. This CDR3 has 17 residues. The CDR3: CASSPRPGGAGTDTQYF. The part of the CDR3 DNA that was read is TGTGCCAGCTCTCCTAGGCCGGGAGGGGCAGGCACAGATACG.

Concerning this clone itself: Coverage ceases 3 residues before the CDR3 finishes, and the germline J gene fills in the end. This chain uses TRBV19 with TRBJ1-2, with D possibly matching TRBD1 (5 bases). The germline V gene encodes CDR1 LNHDA and CDR2 SQIVND (reference sequence). Trimming stripped 8 bases from V and 2 bases from J, with 15 bases between. This CDR3 spans 14 amino acids. Partial CDR3 DNA: TGTGCCAGTTGCCCTGCAGGGAACAACTATGGC. It is translated as CASCPAGNNYG. The whole CDR3 reads CASCPAGNNYGYTF.

On this clone itself: The read finishes 3 residues shy of the CDR3 end, and the germline J gene is used to complete it. V gene TRBV30 combines with J gene TRBJ1-1; tentatively, D is TRBD1 (5 bases). The CDR3 extends over 11 amino acids. V lost 7 bases, J lost 3 bases, and 9 bases lay in between. CDR1 GTSNPN and CDR2 SVGIG come from the germline V gene (reference sequence). CDR3 sequence reads: CASIRDTEAFF. Partial CDR3 DNA: TGTGCCTCCATCAGGGACACTGAA. The variable domain in full, with the rest retrieved from reference TRBV30 and TRBJ1-1, is SQTIHQWPATLVQPVGSPLSLECTVEGTSNPNLYWYRQAAGRGLQLLFYSVGIGQISSEVPQNLSASRPQDRQFILSSKKLLLSDSGFYLCASIRDTEAFFGQGTRLTVV.

In regard to this clone: Read data end 3 residues before the CDR3 end; the end is taken from the germline J gene. J is TRBJ2-1 and V is TRBV7-3, with 8 nucleotides matching TRBD2. Losses at the gene ends were 2 bases for V and 3 bases for J; bases not matched to a gene: 3. Germline lookup yields CDR1 SGHTA and CDR2 FQGTGA. The CDR3 has 15 amino acids. CDR3 DNA (partial): TGTGCCAGCAGCTTATCTAGCGGGCACTACAATGAG. Translating gives CASSLSSGHYNE. The whole CDR3 is CASSLSSGHYNEQFF.

As to this clone: The sequence runs out 3 residues before the end of the CDR3; the remainder is reconstructed from the germline J gene. This chain links TRBV28 with TRBJ2-7, with TRBD1 as a possible D gene (6 bases). CDR3 length: 14 amino acids. V was shortened by 6 bases and J by 0 bases, with 12 bases between the two germline ends. From germline, CDR1 is MDHEN and CDR2 SYDVKM. CDR3 bases read: TGTGCCAGCAGGACACAGGGAATCTCCTACGAG. Residues: CASRTQGISYE. The entire CDR3 protein is CASRTQGISYEQYF.

With regard to this clone: The sequenced fragment ends 3 residues before the CDR3 boundary, so the rest is inferred from the germline J gene. V usage is TRBV12-3 or TRBV12-4 and J usage is TRBJ2-1; 12 nucleotides line up with TRBD1. With 6 bases clipped from V and 9 bases from J, the junction kept 3 bases outside the gene matches. The CDR3 has 13 residues. CDR3 protein: CASRGQGAGEQFF. Partial CDR3 DNA: TGTGCCAGCAGGGGACAGGGGGCGGGTGAG.

As to this clone: The read falls 3 residues short of the CDR3 end, and the missing part is taken from the germline J gene. The chain couples TRBV5-4 to TRBJ2-1; 11 nucleotides line up with TRBD1. The CDR3 extends over 15 amino acids. Trimming removed 0 bases from V and 5 bases from J; junction bases left unmatched: 1. Looked up from germline, CDR1 is SGHNT and CDR2 is YYREEE (reference sequence). This CDR3 is CASSLAGQGDNEQFF. Incomplete CDR3 DNA: TGTGCCAGCAGCTTGGCGGGACAGGGGGACAATGAG.

Turning to this clone: The read ends 3 residues shy of where the CDR3 ends; the end is completed using the germline J gene. This chain connects TRBV6-1 to TRBJ1-4, with D perhaps matching TRBD1 (5 bases). The CDR3 runs to 17 residues. Germline CDR1 reads MNHNS; CDR2 reads SASEGT. V was shortened by 1 base and J by 3 bases, with 15 bases between the two germline ends. The CDR3 bases that were read are TGTGCCAGCAGTGAAGGTGGGGGGGTGAGGTCTAATGAAAAA. It translates to CASSEGGGVRSNEK. Given in full, the CDR3 is CASSEGGGVRSNEKLFF.

For this clone: The read finishes 3 residues shy of the CDR3 end, and the germline J gene is used to complete it. The chain uses TRBV10-2 and TRBJ1-1; D is unresolved. The CDR3 has 12 residues. The V end was cut by 2 bases, the J end by 5 bases, with 6 bases between. The V gene's germline CDR1 is WSHSY and CDR2 SAAADI. The CDR3 protein is CASSEHGTEAFF. The covered CDR3 bases are TGCGCCAGCAGTGAGCACGGGACTGAA.

As to this clone: The read ends 3 residues before the CDR3 terminus; that terminus is restored from the germline J gene. The rearrangement uses TRBV19 and TRBJ2-2; no firm D call. The CDR3 sequence is 13 residues long. V lost 7 bases and J lost 7, with 13 bases in between. From germline, CDR1 is LNHDA and CDR2 SQIVND (reference sequence). The CDR3 protein is CASNSKVGGELFF. Partial CDR3 DNA: TGTGCCAGTAACAGTAAGGTGGGCGGGGAG.

About this clone itself: Read coverage stops 3 residues before the CDR3 terminus; the germline J gene supplies the remainder. The chain recombines TRBV6-1 with TRBJ1-1; 8 bases match TRBD1. The CDR3 extends over 16 amino acids. Germline V gene data show CDR1 as MNHNS and CDR2 as SASEGT. J lost 3 bases, V lost 2 bases, and 8 bases had no gene match. The CDR3 loop reads CASSENTGGLDTEAFF. The CDR3 bases that were read are TGTGCCAGCAGTGAAAACACAGGGGGATTGGACACTGAA.

On this clone: The read ends 3 residues before the CDR3 terminus; that terminus is restored from the germline J gene. The chain carries TRBV6-2 or TRBV6-3 and TRBJ2-5; 9 bases line up with TRBD1. Germline V gene sequence: CDR1 MNHEY, CDR2 SVGEGT. The CDR3 runs to 14 residues. J gave up 5 bases and V 5 bases, and 6 bases lay outside the gene matches. The CDR3 here is CASSGTGSGETQYF. The part of the CDR3 DNA that was read is TGTGCCAGCAGTGGGACAGGGAGCGGGGAGACC.

Of note for this clone: The read halts 3 residues ahead of the CDR3 end, with the missing end drawn from the germline J gene. The rearrangement links TRBV20-1 to TRBJ1-1, with D perhaps matching TRBD1 (5 bases). V gave up 6 bases and J gave up 3 bases, with 14 bases separating them. Germline V gives CDR1 DFQATT, CDR2 SNEGSKA (reference sequence). The CDR3 is made up of 13 amino acids. The covered CDR3 bases are TGCAGTGCATCTATCCGGGGGGACACTGAA. It codes for CSASIRGDTE. In full, the CDR3 is CSASIRGDTEAFF.

In regard to this clone: The read ends 3 residues early relative to the CDR3; the germline J gene fills the gap. The V gene is TRBV19, the J gene TRBJ2-2; the match to TRBD2 covers 9 bases. This CDR3 region has 14 residues. CDR1 and CDR2 (germline): LNHDA, SQIVND (reference sequence). J gave up 4 bases and V 8 bases, and 5 bases lay outside the gene matches. CDR3 protein: CASFQAGGTGELFF. The sequenced CDR3 bases are TGTGCCAGTTTTCAAGCGGGGGGCACCGGGGAG.

With regard to this clone: From the germline J gene comes the end of the CDR3, since the read stops 3 residues before it. The chain employs TRBV23-1 and TRBJ1-2; the match to TRBD1 covers 8 bases. TRBV23-1 is reported as an ORF; its role is uncertain. CDR3 length equals 14 residues. CDR3 DNA, as far as it was read: TGCGCCAGCACCCCAGGGGGCCCGGTTAGGGGC. Its translation: CASTPGGPVRG. The full CDR3 sequence reads CASTPGGPVRGYTF.

Concerning this clone: Read data end 3 residues before the CDR3 end; the end is taken from the germline J gene. The V and J genes are TRBV5-1 and TRBJ1-4; 10 bases are a match to TRBD1. Losses at the gene ends were 2 bases for V and 3 bases for J; bases not matched to a gene: 1. CDR3 length: 15 amino acids. From germline, CDR1 is SGHRS and CDR2 YFSETQ. The CDR3 bases that were read are TGCGCCAGCAGCTTTGGGACAGGGGCTAATGAAAAA. Translating it yields CASSFGTGANEK. The whole CDR3 sequence is CASSFGTGANEKLFF.

Concerning this clone itself: The sequenced fragment ends 3 residues before the CDR3 boundary, so the rest is inferred from the germline J gene. The V call is TRBV6-1, the J call TRBJ2-4; weak D call: TRBD1 (5 bases). In germline, CDR1 is MNHNS, CDR2 SASEGT. This CDR3 is 17 amino acids long. The V gene lost 2 bases and the J gene lost 0 bases, with 14 bases spanning the gap. Incomplete CDR3 DNA: TGTGCCAGCAGTGAAAGTTTTGCGGACATAGCCAAAAACATT. Its protein is CASSESFADIAKNI. The entire CDR3 protein is CASSESFADIAKNIQYF.

Note on this clone: The read ends 3 residues before the CDR3 terminus; that terminus is restored from the germline J gene. This chain connects TRBV7-8 to TRBJ1-4; 10 bases are shared with TRBD1. V lost 1 base and J lost 8; bases outside the gene matches: 10. Germline V gene lookup returns CDR1 SGHVS and CDR2 FQNEAQ. The CDR3 consists of 17 residues. The CDR3 DNA, read in part, is TGTGCCAGCAGCTTAGTGGGACAGGGGCGTTCGGTGGAAAAA. This codes for CASSLVGQGRSVEK. The full CDR3 protein reads CASSLVGQGRSVEKLFF.

A remark on this clone: The read comes to an end 3 residues before the CDR3 does, leaving the germline J gene to fill in the end. The rearrangement uses TRBV28 and TRBJ2-7, with 7 positions matching TRBD2. Germline V gene lookup returns CDR1 MDHEN and CDR2 SYDVKM. Trimming took 5 bases from V and 3 from J; bases not matched to a gene: 7. This CDR3 region has 14 residues. The CDR3 here is CASSGGETDYEQYF. The DNA read from the CDR3 is TGTGCCAGCAGTGGGGGGGAGACAGACTACGAG.

CDR3 DNA, as far as it was read: TGCGCCAGCAGCTTGGTGGCGGGAAGCAATCAGCCC. Protein sequence: CASSLVAGSNQP. In full, the CDR3 reads CASSLVAGSNQPQHF. This chain connects TRBV5-1 to TRBJ1-5; D remains ambiguous. The sequence runs out 3 residues before the end of the CDR3; the remainder is reconstructed from the germline J gene. Germline V lookup: CDR1 SGHRS, CDR2 YFSETQ. Trimming took off 0 bases at V and 1 base at J, with 8 bases between the two ends. CDR3 size: 15 residues.

About this clone itself: The sequenced fragment ends 3 residues before the CDR3 boundary, so the rest is inferred from the germline J gene. V and J are TRBV5-1 and TRBJ1-4; D may be TRBD1 (5 bases). The CDR3 runs to 15 residues. Germline V gives CDR1 SGHRS, CDR2 YFSETQ. The V and J ends lost 4 bases and 0 bases respectively, with 10 bases between them. The CDR3 DNA, read in part, is TGCGCCAGCAGCGCGCAGGGTGCAACTAATGAAAAA. This translates into CASSAQGATNEK. The whole CDR3 is CASSAQGATNEKLFF.

Points on this clone: Coverage ceases 3 residues before the CDR3 finishes, and the germline J gene fills in the end. The genes are TRBV5-6 and TRBJ2-7, with 9 bases identical to TRBD1. The CDR3 runs 15 residues. Germline V lookup: CDR1 SGHDT, CDR2 YYEEEE. V was clipped by 6 bases and J by 0 bases; unmatched bases: 7. CDR3 DNA (partial): TGTGCCAGCACCACAGGGGGACAGGGCTCCTACGAG. Its protein is CASTTGGQGSYE. The full CDR3 sequence reads CASTTGGQGSYEQYF.